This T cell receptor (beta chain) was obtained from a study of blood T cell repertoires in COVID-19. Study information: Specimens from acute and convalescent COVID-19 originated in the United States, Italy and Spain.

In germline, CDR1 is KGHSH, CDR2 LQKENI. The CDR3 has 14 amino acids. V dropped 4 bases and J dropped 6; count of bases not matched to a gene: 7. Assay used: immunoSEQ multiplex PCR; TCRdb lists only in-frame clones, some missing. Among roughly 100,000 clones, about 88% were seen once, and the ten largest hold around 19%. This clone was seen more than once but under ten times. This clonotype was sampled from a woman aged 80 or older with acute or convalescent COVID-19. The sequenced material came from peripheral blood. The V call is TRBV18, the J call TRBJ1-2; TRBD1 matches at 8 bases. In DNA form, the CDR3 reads TGTGCCAGCTCACTCATTCAGGGGGCGGATGGCTACACCTTC. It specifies CASSLIQGADGYTF.